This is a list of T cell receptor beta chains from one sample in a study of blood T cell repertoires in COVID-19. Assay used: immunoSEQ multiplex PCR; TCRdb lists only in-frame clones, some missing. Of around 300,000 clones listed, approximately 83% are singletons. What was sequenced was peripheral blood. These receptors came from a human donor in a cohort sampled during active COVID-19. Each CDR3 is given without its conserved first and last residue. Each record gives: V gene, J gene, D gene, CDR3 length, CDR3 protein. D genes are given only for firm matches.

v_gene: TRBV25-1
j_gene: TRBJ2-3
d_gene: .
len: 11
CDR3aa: ASSPGVTDTQY

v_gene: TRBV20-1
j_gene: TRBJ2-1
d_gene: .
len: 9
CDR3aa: SARRGDEQF

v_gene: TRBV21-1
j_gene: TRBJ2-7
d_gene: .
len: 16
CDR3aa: ASSSGQGCLASSYEQY

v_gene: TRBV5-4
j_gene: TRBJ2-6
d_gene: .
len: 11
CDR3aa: ASILQGGDVLT

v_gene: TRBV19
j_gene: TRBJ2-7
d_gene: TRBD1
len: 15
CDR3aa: ASSGTGRTSGSYEQY

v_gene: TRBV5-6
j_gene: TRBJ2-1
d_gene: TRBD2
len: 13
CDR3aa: ASSFRTSGRNEQF

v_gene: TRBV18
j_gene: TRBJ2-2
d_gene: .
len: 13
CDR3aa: ASSRQDPNTGELF

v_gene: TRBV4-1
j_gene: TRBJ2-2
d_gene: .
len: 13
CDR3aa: ASSQVSSNTGELF

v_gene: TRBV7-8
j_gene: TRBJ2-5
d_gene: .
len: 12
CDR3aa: ASTDRETVDTQY

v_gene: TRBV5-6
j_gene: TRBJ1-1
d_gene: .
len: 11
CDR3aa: ASSWEGNTEAF

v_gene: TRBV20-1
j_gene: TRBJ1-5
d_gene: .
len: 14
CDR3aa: SARARSRVNNQPQH

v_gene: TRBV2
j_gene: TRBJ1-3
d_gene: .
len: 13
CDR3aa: ASRDSLTGGNTIY

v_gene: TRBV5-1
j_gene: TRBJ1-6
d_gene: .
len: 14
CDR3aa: ASSLEGYSYNSPLH

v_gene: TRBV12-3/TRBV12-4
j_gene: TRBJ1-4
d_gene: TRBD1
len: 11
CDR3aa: ASSLQGEEKLF

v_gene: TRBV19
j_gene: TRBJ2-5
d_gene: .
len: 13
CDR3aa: ASSSLAGTSETQY

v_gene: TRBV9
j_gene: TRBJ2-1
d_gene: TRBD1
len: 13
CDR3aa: ASSAPGQPYNEQF